Listed here are 15 T cell receptor beta chains from one sample, sequenced in a study of shared clonotypes between healthy human individuals. Repertoires were generated with immunoSEQ multiplex PCR, while TCRdb's copy carries only in-frame clones and drops some. Of under 2,000,000 clones in the sample, about 95% were seen once. The naive CD8 fraction comprised CD45RO-negative cells positively selected for CCR7 and excluded terminally differentiated effector memory CD45RA+ cells. The sample was naive CD8+ T cells sorted from blood. The receptors here all came from a man aged 18 to 35 in good health.

This chain uses TRBV29-1 with TRBJ2-7; 9 bases map to TRBD1. The CDR3 is 13 residues long. Germline V gene lookup returns CDR1 SQVTM and CDR2 ANQGSEA. With 3 bases clipped from V and 3 bases from J, the junction kept 3 bases outside the gene matches. The CDR3 nucleotides read TGCAGCGTTGATTTGACAGGGGGCTACGAGCAGTACTTC. Encoded protein: CSVDLTGGYEQYF.

The chain links TRBV5-4 to TRBJ2-3; 10 bases match TRBD1. Trimming removed 3 bases from V and 4 bases from J; junction bases left unmatched: 2. This CDR3 has 14 residues. CDR1 SGHNT and CDR2 YYREEE come from the germline V gene (reference sequence). This CDR3 is CASSSGQGADTQYF. In DNA form, the CDR3 reads TGTGCCAGCAGCTCCGGACAGGGGGCAGATACGCAGTATTTT.

The chain has TRBV19 and TRBJ2-1; 8 bases agree with TRBD2. V trimming: 0 bases; J trimming: 10 bases; junction bases outside the gene matches: 8. Germline values: CDR1 LNHDA, CDR2 SQIVND (reference sequence). The CDR3 has 15 residues. In DNA, the CDR3 is TGTGCCAGTAGTATAGATCGGGAGGGCCACGGCGAGCAGTTCTTC. Its protein is CASSIDREGHGEQFF. Full variable domain (outside the CDR3, taken from reference TRBV19 and TRBJ2-1): DGGITQSPKYLFRKEGQNVTLSCEQNLNHDAMYWYRQDPGQGLRLIYYSQIVNDFQKGDIAEGYSVSREKKESFPLTVTSAQKNPTAFYLCASSIDREGHGEQFFGPGTRLTVL.

The CDR3 loop reads CASGEGTSGSYEQYF. The CDR3 coding sequence is TGCGCCAGCGGAGAGGGGACTAGCGGGTCCTACGAGCAGTACTTC. The gene calls are TRBV4-3 and TRBJ2-7; 12 nucleotides match TRBD2. The V segment lost 8 bases and the J segment 1 base; nucleotides outside the gene matches: 6. Per germline, CDR1 LGHNA and CDR2 YSLEER. CDR3 size: 15 residues.

The chain is built from TRBV19 and TRBJ1-5; D call uncertain. Germline lookup yields CDR1 LNHDA and CDR2 SQIVND (reference sequence). With 3 bases removed from V and 7 bases from J, the gap between germline ends came to 10 bases. This CDR3 spans 13 amino acids. Written as DNA, the CDR3 is TGTGCCAGTAGTATGTACCTCAACCAGCCCCAGCATTTT. It translates to CASSMYLNQPQHF.

The V gene is TRBV2, the J gene TRBJ1-1; D is possibly TRBD1 (6 bases). Germline CDR1 is SNHLY and CDR2 is FYNNEI. Trimming left V 7 bases short and J 0 bases short, with 9 bases between. The CDR3 has 13 residues. As DNA, the CDR3 is TGTGCCAGCAACGACAGGATGAACACTGAAGCTTTCTTT. This sequence encodes CASNDRMNTEAFF.

The V gene is TRBV10-2, the J gene TRBJ2-7; 10 nucleotides align to TRBD1. From germline, CDR1 is WSHSY and CDR2 SAAADI. Trimming at V came to 4 bases and at J to 2 bases, leaving 5 bases not matched to a gene. The CDR3 has 15 residues. CDR3 DNA: TGCGCCAGCAGTGGTGGGACAGGGGTCCCCTACGAGCAGTACTTC. Translating gives CASSGGTGVPYEQYF.

About this clone: The same CDR3 is also encoded by other DNA sequences in this sample. The rearrangement joins TRBV7-9 to TRBJ2-3; D is unclear. Germline V gene lookup returns CDR1 SEHNR and CDR2 FQNEAQ (reference sequence). V was pared by 5 bases and J by 6 bases, with 9 bases between. The CDR3 sequence is 12 residues long. CDR3 in DNA: TGTGCCAGCAGCCCTCCCTTGGATACGCAGTATTTT. Protein sequence: CASSPPLDTQYF.

V is TRBV7-2 and J is TRBJ2-3, with 7 bases identical to TRBD2. The germline CDR1 and CDR2 sequences are SGHTA and FQGNSA. This CDR3 is 15 amino acids long. The V segment lost 1 base and the J segment 4 bases; nucleotides outside the gene matches: 5. CDR3 nucleotide sequence: TGTGCCAGCAGCTTAGTGGAGGCGGGGGCAGATACGCAGTATTTT. Translating gives CASSLVEAGADTQYF.

This chain joins TRBV18 and TRBJ2-7; 7 positions match TRBD1. V shed 5 bases and J 2 bases; nucleotides not matched to a gene: 21. Germline V gene lookup returns CDR1 KGHSH and CDR2 LQKENI. CDR3 length: 19 amino acids. In nucleotides, the CDR3 is TGTGCCAGCTCAACGCTCTTGCCTATGGACAGGACGAAAACCTACGAGCAGTACTTC. Encoded protein: CASSTLLPMDRTKTYEQYF. Complete variable domain (other parts from reference TRBV18 and TRBJ2-7): NAGVMQNPRHLVRRRGQEARLRCSPMKGHSHVYWYRQLPEEGLKFMVYLQKENIIDESGMPKERFSAEFPKEGPSILRIQQVVRGDSAAYFCASSTLLPMDRTKTYEQYFGPGTRLTVT.

The V call is TRBV7-8, the J call TRBJ2-7; perhaps TRBD1 as D (8 bases). Germline loops: CDR1 SGHVS, CDR2 FQNEAQ. The CDR3 length is 18 residues. The germline V and J ends were trimmed by 1 base and 3 bases, with 22 bases remaining between them. CDR3 in amino acids: CASSLGLAGGGGGYEQYF. CDR3 coding DNA: TGTGCCAGCAGCTTAGGTTTGGCAGGGGGCGGCGGGGGCTACGAGCAGTACTTC.

This chain connects TRBV28 to TRBJ2-5; possible D gene TRBD1, 8 bases. The CDR3 extends over 17 amino acids. V lost 4 bases and J lost 1, with 19 bases in between. In germline, CDR1 is MDHEN, CDR2 SYDVKM. CDR3 residues: CASSYYRGGVFQETQYF. The CDR3 region has the DNA TGTGCCAGCAGTTACTACAGGGGGGGGGTCTTCCAAGAGACCCAGTACTTC. The variable domain in full, completed from reference TRBV28 and TRBJ2-5, reads DVKVTQSSRYLVKRTGEKVFLECVQDMDHENMFWYRQDPGLGLRLIYFSYDVKMKEKGDIPEGYSVSREKKERFSLILESASTNQTSMYLCASSYYRGGVFQETQYFGPGTRLLVL.

As regards this clone: Other DNA sequences from this sample encode an identical CDR3 as well. The chain uses TRBV27 and TRBJ2-7, with TRBD1 identical over 9 bases. Germline V gene data show CDR1 as MNHEY and CDR2 as SMNVEV (reference sequence). The CDR3 runs 14 residues. J lost 2 bases, V lost 9 bases, and 8 bases had no gene match. The CDR3 DNA reads TGTGCCAGTTCGCTGACAGGGGGGACCTACGAGCAGTACTTC. Protein sequence: CASSLTGGTYEQYF.

Of note for this clone: The same CDR3 can be traced to other DNA sequences in this sample. The rearrangement links TRBV28 to TRBJ2-7, with 9 positions matching TRBD1. V dropped 4 bases and J dropped 2; count of bases not matched to a gene: 3. There are 14 residues in the CDR3. Germline-derived CDR1 and CDR2 are MDHEN and SYDVKM. CDR3 protein: CASSSGTGPYEQYF. The CDR3 nucleotides are TGTGCCAGCAGTTCCGGGACAGGGCCCTACGAGCAGTACTTC.

This clone was seen only once. The chain links TRBV5-4 to TRBJ2-7, with D possibly TRBD2 on 6 matching bases. Per the germline V gene, CDR1 is SGHNT and CDR2 is YYREEE (reference sequence). The ends were cut back, 2 bases at V and 2 bases at J, with 11 bases in the middle. The CDR3 is made up of 14 amino acids. CDR3 nucleotide sequence: TGTGCCAGCAGCTTCTGGACTACCCCCTACGAGCAGTACTTC. Translation gives CASSFWTTPYEQYF.